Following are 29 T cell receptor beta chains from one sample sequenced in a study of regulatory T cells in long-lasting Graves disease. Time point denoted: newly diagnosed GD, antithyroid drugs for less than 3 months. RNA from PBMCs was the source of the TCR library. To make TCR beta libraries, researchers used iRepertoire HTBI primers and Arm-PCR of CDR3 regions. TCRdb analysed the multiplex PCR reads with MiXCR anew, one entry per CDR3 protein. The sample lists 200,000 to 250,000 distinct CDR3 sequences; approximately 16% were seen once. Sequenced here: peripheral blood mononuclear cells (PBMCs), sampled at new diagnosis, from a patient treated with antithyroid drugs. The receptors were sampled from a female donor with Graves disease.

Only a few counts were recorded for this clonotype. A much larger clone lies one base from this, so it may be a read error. CDR3 in DNA: TGCAGTGCTAACTACGACAGCCCCTACGAGCAGTACTTC. This gives the protein CSANYDSPYEQYF. This sequence joins TRBV20-1 and TRBJ2-7; possibly TRBD1 for D (5 bases). Germline CDR1 reads DFQATT; CDR2 reads SNEGSKA (reference sequence). V was shortened by 4 bases and J by 2 bases, with 12 bases between the two germline ends. This CDR3 is built from 13 residues.

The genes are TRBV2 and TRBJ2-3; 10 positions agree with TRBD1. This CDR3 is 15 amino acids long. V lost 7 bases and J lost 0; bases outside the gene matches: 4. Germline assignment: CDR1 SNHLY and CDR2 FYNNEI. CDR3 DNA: TGTGCCAGCAAATGGACAGGGGGAAGCACAGATACGCAGTATTTT. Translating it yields CASKWTGGSTDTQYF.

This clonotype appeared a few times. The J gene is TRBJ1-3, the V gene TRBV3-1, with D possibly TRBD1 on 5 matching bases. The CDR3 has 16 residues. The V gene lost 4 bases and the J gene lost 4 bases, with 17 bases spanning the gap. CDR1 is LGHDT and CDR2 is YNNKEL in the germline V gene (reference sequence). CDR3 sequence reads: CASSPLGAGRGNTIYF. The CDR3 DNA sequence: TGTGCCAGCAGCCCTCTTGGGGCAGGGCGAGGAAACACCATATATTTT.

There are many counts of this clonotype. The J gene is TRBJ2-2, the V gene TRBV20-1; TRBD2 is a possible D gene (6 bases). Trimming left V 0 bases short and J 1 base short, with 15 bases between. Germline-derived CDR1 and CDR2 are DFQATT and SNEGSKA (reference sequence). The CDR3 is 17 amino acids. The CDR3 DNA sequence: TGCAGTGCTAGAGACGTGCTAAACGGGGGGAACACCGGGGAGCTGTTTTTT. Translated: CSARDVLNGGNTGELFF.

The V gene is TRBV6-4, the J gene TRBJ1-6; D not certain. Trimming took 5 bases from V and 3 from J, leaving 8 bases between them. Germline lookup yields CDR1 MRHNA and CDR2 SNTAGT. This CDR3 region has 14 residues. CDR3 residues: CASSYGIYNSPLHF. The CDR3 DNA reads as TGTGCCAGCAGTTACGGGATCTATAATTCACCCCTCCACTTT.

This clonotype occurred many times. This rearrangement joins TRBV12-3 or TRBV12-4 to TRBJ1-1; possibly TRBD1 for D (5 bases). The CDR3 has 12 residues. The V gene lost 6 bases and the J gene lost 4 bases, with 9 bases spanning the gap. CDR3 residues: CASRSGSTEAFF. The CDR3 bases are TGTGCCAGCAGATCAGGGTCCACTGAAGCTTTCTTT.

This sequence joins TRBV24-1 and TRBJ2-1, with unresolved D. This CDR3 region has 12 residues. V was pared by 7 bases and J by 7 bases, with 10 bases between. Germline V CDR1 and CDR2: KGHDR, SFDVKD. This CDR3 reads CATRGLGNEQFF. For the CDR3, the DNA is TGTGCCACCAGGGGGTTGGGGAATGAGCAGTTCTTC.

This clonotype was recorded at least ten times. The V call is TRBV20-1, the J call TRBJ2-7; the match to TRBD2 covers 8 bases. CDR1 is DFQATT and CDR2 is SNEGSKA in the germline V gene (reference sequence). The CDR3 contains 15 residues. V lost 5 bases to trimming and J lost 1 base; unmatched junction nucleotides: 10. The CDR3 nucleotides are TGCAGTGCTGGAGGCGGTGCGGGAGGATCCTACGAGCAGTACTTC. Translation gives CSAGGGAGGSYEQYF.

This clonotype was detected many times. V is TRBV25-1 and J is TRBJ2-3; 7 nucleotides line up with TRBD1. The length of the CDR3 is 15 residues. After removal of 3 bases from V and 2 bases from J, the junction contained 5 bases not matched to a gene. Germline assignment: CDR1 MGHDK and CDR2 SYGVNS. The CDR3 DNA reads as TGTGCCAGCAGTGACCGACAGGGCAACACAGATACGCAGTATTTT. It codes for CASSDRQGNTDTQYF.

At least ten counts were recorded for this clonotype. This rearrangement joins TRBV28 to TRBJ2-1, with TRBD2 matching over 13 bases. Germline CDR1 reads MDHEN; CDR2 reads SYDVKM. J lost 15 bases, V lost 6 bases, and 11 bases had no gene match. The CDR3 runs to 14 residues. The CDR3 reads CASSKPGLAGSRFF. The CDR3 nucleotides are TGTGCCAGCAGCAAGCCGGGACTAGCGGGGTCTAGGTTCTTC. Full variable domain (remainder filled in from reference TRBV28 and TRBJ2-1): DVKVTQSSRYLVKRTGEKVFLECVQDMDHENMFWYRQDPGLGLRLIYFSYDVKMKEKGDIPEGYSVSREKKERFSLILESASTNQTSMYLCASSKPGLAGSRFFGPGTRLTVL.

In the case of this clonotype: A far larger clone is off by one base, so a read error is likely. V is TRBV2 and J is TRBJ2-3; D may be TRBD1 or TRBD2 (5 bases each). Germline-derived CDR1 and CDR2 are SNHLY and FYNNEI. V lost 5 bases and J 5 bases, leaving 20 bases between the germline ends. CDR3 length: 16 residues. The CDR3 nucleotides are TGTGCCAGCAGTTTTAGCCCGGGACCAATCATAGATACGCAGTATTTT. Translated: CASSFSPGPIIDTQYF. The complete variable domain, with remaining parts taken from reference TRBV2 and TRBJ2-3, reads EPEVTQTPSHQVTQMGQEVILRCVPISNHLYFYWYRQILGQKVEFLVSFYNNEISEKSEIFDDQFSVERPDGSNFTLKIRSTKLEDSAMYFCASSFSPGPIIDTQYFGPGTRLTVL.

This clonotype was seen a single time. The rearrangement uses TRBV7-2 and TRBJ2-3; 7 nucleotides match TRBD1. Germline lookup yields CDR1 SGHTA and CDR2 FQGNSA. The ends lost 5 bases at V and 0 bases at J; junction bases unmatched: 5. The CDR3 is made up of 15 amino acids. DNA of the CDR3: TGTGCCAGCAGCCAGGCGGACAGGAGCACAGATACGCAGTATTTT. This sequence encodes CASSQADRSTDTQYF.

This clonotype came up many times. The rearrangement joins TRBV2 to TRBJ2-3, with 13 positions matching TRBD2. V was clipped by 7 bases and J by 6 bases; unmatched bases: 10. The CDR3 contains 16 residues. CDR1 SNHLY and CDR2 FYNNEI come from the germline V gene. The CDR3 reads CASIPTSGRSQDTQYF. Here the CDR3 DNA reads TGTGCCAGCATTCCGACTAGCGGGAGGAGCCAGGATACGCAGTATTTT.

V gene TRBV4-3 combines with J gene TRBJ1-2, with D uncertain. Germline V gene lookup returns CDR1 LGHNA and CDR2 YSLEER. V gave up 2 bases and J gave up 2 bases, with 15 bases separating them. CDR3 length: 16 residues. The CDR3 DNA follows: TGCGCCAGCAGCCAAAGTTTATACCTCGCAAACTATGGCTACACCTTC. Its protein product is CASSQSLYLANYGYTF.

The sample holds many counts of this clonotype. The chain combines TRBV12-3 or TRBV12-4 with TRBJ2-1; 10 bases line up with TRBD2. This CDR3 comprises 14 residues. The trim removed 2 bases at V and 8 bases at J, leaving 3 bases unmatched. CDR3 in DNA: TGTGCCAGCAGTTTATTTGGGACTAGCGATGAGCAGTTCTTC. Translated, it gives CASSLFGTSDEQFF.

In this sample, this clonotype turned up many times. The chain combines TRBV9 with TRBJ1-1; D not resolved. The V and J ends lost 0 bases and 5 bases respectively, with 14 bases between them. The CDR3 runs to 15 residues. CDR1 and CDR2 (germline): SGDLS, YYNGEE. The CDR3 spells CASSVEMGSWTEAFF. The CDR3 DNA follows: TGTGCCAGCAGCGTAGAGATGGGGAGCTGGACTGAAGCTTTCTTT. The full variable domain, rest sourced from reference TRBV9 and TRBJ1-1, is DSGVTQTPKHLITATGQRVTLRCSPRSGDLSVYWYQQSLDQGLQFLIQYYNGEERAKGNILERFSAQQFPDLHSELNLSSLELGDSALYFCASSVEMGSWTEAFFGQGTRLTVV.

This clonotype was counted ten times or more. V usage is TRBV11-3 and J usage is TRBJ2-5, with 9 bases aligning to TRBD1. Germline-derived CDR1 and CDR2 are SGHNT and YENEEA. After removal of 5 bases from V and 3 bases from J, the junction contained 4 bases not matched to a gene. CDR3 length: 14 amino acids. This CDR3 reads CASSADRGEETQYF. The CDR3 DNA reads TGTGCCAGCAGCGCCGACAGGGGGGAAGAGACCCAGTACTTC.

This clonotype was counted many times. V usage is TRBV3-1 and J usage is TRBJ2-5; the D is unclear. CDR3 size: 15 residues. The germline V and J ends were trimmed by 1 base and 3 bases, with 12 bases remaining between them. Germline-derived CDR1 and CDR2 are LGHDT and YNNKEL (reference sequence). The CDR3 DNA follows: TGTGCCAGCAGCCAAGGGATTAGAGGCAAAGAGACCCAGTACTTC. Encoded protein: CASSQGIRGKETQYF.

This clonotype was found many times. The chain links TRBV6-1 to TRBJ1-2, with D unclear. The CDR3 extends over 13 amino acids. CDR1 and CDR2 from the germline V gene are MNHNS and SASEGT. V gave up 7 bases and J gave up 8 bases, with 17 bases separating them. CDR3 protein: CASISGLVGGYTF. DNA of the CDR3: TGTGCCAGCATTTCAGGCCTCGTCGGGGGCTACACCTTC.

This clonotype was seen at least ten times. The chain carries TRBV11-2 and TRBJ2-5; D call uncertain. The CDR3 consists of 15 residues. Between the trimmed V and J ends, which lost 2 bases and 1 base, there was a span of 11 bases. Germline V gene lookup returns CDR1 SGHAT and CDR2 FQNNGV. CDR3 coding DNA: TGTGCCAGCAGCTTACAACCCGGCCTCCAAGAGACCCAGTACTTC. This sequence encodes CASSLQPGLQETQYF.

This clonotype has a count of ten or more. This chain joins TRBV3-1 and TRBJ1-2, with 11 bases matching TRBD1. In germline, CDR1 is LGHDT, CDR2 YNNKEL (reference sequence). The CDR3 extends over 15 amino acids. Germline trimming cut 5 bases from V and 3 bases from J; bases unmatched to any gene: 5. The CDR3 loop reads CASSERTGGDYGYTF. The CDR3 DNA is TGTGCCAGCAGCGAGCGGACAGGGGGCGACTATGGCTACACCTTC.

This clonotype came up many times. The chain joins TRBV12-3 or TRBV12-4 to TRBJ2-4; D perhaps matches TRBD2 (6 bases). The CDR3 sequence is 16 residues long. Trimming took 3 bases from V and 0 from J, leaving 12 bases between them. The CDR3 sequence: CASSFIGGLAKNIQYF. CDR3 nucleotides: TGTGCCAGCAGTTTTATCGGGGGACTAGCCAAAAACATTCAGTACTTC.

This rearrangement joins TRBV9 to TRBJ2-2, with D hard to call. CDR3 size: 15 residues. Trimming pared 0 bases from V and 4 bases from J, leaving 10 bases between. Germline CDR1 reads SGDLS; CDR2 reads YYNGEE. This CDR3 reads CASSVELRSTGELFF. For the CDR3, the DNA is TGTGCCAGCAGCGTAGAGTTGCGAAGCACCGGGGAGCTGTTTTTT.

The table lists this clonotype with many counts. This CDR3 reads CASSLVLGGTGELFF. CDR3 DNA: TGCGCCAGCAGCTTGGTTTTAGGCGGTACCGGGGAGCTGTTTTTT. V gene TRBV5-1 combines with J gene TRBJ2-2; D is ambiguous. The V end lost 0 bases, the J end lost 5 bases, and 11 bases lay between the germline ends. Germline CDR1 and CDR2: SGHRS and YFSETQ. This CDR3 is built from 15 residues.

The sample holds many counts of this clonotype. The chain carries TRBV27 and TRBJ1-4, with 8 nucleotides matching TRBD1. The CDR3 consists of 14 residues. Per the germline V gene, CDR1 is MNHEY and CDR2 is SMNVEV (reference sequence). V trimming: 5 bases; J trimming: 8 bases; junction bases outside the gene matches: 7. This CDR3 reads CASSEGQGREKLFF. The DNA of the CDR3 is TGTGCCAGCAGTGAAGGACAGGGTAGGGAAAAACTGTTTTTT.

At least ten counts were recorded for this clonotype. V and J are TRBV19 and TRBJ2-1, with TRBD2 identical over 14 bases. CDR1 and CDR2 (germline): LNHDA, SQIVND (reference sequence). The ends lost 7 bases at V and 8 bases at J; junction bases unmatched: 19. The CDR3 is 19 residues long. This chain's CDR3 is CASKNPVKGLAGGGDEQFF. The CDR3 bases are TGTGCCAGTAAGAACCCAGTCAAAGGACTAGCGGGAGGTGGGGATGAGCAGTTCTTC.

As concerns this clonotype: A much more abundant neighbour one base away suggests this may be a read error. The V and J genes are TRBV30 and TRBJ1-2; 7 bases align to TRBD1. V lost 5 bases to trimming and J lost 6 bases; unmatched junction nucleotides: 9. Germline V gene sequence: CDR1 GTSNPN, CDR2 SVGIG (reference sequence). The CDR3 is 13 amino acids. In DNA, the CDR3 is TGTGCCTGGGTGCGAGGGGGCTCGAATGGCTACACCTTC. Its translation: CAWVRGGSNGYTF.

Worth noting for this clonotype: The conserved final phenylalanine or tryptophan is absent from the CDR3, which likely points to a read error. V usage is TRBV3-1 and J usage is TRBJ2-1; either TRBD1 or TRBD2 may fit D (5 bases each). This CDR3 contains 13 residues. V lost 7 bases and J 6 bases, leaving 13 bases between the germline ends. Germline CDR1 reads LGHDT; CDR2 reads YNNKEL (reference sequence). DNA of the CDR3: TGTGCCAGCATCATGGGACCCGTCAATGAGCAGTTCCTC. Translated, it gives CASIMGPVNEQFL.

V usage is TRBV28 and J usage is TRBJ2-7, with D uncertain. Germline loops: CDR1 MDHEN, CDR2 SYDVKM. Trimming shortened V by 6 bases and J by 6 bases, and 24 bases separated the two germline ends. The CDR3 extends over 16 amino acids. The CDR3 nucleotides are TGTGCCAGCAGCACGTACCCGGGTCCCGTAAGCCTCGAGCAGTACTTC. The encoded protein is CASSTYPGPVSLEQYF.